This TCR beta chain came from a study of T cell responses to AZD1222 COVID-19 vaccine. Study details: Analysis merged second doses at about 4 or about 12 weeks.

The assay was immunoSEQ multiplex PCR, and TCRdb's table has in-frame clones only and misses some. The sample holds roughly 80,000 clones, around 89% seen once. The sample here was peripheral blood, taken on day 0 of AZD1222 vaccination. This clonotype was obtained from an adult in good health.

CDR3 sequence (DNA): TGTGCCAGCAGTCACGGGGACACTGAAGCTTTCTTT. Translation gives CASSHGDTEAFF. The rearrangement joins TRBV27 to TRBJ1-1; D not certain. Germline-derived CDR1 and CDR2 are MNHEY and SMNVEV (reference sequence). Trimming left V 5 bases short and J 3 bases short, with 7 bases between. CDR3 size: 12 residues.